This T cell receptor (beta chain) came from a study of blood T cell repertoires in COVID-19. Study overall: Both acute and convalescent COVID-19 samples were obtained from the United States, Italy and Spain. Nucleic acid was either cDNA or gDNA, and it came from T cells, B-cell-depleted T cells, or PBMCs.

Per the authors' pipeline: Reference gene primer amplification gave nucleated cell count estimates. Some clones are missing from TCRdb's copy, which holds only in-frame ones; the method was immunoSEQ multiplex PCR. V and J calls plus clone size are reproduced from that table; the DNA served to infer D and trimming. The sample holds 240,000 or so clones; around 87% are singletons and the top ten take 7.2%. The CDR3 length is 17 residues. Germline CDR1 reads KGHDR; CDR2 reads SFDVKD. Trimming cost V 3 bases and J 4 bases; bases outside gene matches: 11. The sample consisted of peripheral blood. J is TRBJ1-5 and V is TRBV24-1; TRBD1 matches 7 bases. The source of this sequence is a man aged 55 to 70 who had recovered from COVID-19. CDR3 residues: CATSDVGGGLRNQPQHF. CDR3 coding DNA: TGTGCCACCAGTGATGTCGGAGGGGGCCTTCGGAATCAGCCCCAGCATTTT.